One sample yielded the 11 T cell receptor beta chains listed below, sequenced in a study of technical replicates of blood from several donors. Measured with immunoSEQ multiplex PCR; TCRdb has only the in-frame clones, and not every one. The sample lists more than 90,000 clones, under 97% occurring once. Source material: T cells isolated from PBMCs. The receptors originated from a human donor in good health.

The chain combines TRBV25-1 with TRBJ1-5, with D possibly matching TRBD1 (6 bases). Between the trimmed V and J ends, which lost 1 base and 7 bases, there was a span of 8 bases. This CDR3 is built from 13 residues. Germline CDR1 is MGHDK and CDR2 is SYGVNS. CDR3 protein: CASSEWGQQPQHF. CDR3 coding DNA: TGTGCCAGCAGTGAATGGGGGCAGCAGCCCCAGCATTTT.

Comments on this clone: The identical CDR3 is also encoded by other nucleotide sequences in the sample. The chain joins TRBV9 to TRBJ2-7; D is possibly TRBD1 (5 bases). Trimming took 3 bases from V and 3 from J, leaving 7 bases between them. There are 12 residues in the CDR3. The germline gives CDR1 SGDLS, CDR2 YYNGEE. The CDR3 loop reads CASSGQGYEQYF. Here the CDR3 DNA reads TGTGCCAGCAGCGGCCAGGGCTACGAGCAGTACTTC.

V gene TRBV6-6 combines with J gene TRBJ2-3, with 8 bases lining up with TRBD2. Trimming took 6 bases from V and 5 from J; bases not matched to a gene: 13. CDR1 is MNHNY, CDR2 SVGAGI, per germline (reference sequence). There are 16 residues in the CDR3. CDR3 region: CASSLSFGGARDTQYF. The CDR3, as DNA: TGTGCCAGCAGCCTTAGCTTCGGGGGGGCAAGAGATACGCAGTATTTT.

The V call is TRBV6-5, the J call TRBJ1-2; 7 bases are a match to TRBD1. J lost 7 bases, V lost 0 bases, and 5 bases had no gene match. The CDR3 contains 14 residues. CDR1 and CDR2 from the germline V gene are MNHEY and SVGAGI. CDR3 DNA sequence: TGTGCCAGCAGTTACTCGACAGGGTCCAGTGGCTACACCTTC. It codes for CASSYSTGSSGYTF.

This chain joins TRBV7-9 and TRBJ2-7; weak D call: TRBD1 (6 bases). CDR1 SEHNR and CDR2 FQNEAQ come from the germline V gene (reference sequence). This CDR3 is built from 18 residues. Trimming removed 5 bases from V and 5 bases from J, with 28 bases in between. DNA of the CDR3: TGTGCCAGCAGCATAAGTACAGGGTTTGTCGCTGTCGGCCACGAGCAGTACTTC. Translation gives CASSISTGFVAVGHEQYF.

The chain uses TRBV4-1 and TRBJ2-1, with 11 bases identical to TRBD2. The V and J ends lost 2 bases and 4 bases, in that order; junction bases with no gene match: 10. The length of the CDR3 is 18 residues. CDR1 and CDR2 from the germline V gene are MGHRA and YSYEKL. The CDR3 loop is CASSQRTVRTSGYNEQFF. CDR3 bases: TGCGCCAGCAGCCAACGGACAGTGCGGACTAGCGGGTACAATGAGCAGTTCTTC.

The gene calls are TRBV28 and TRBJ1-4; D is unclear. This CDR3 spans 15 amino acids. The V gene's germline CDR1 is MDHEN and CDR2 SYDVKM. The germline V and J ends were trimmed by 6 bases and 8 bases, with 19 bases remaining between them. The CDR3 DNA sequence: TGTGCCAGCAGCCCCCGTTTGGGCCGGCAAGAAAAACTGTTTTTT. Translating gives CASSPRLGRQEKLFF.

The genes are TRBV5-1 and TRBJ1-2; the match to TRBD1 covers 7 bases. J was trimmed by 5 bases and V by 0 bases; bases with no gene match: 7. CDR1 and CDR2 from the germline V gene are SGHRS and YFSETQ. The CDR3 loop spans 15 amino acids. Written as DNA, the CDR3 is TGCGCCAGCAGCTTGGTAGGTGGGGACAGATATGGCTACACCTTC. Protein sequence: CASSLVGGDRYGYTF.

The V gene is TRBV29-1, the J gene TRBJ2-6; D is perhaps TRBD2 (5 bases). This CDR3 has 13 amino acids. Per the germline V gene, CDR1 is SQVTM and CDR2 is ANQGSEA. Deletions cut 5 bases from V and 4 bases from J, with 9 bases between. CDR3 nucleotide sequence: TGCAGCGTTAGGGAGTCAGGGGCCAACGTCCTGACTTTC. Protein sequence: CSVRESGANVLTF.

The CDR3 DNA reads as TGTGCCAGCTCGGACAGGGGTGGTCAGCCCCAGCATTTT. Translation: CASSDRGGQPQHF. V usage is TRBV2 and J usage is TRBJ1-5; 9 nucleotides line up with TRBD1. Losses at the gene ends were 8 bases for V and 6 bases for J; bases not matched to a gene: 5. CDR3 length: 13 amino acids. Per the germline V gene, CDR1 is SNHLY and CDR2 is FYNNEI.

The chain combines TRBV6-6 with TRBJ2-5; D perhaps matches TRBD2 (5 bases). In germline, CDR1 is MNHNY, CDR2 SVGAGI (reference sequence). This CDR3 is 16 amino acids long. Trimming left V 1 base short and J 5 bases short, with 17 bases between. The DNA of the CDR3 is TGTGCCAGCAGTTACTGGCGCGGGCAGGTAGTTGAGACCCAGTACTTC. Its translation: CASSYWRGQVVETQYF.